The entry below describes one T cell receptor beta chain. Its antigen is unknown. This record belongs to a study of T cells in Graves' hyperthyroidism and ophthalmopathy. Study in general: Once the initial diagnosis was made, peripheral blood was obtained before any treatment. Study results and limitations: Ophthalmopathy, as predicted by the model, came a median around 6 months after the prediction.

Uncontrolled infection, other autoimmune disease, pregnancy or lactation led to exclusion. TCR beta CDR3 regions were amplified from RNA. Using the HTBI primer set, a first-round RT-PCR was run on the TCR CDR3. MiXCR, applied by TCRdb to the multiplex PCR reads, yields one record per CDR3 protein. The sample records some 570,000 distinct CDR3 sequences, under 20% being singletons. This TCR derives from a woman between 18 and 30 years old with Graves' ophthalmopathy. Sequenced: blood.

This CDR3 is CASSSSANDQPQHF. Written as DNA, the CDR3 is TGTGCCAGCAGCTCAAGCGCGAACGACCAGCCCCAGCATTTT. J is TRBJ1-5 and V is TRBV7-9; D unclear. Germline V CDR1 and CDR2: SEHNR, FQNEAQ (reference sequence). The CDR3 spans 14 residues. V gave up 4 bases and J gave up 7 bases, with 14 bases separating them.